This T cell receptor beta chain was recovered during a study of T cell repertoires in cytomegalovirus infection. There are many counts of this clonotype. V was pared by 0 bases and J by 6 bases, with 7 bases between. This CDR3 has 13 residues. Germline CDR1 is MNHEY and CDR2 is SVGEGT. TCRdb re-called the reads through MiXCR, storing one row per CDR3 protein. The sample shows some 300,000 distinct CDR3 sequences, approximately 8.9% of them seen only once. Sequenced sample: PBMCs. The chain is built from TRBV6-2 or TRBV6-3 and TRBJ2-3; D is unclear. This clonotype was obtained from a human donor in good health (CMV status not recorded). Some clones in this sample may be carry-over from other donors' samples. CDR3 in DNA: TGTGCCAGCAGTTACTCGCAAGTGGATACGCAGTATTTT. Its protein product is CASSYSQVDTQYF.